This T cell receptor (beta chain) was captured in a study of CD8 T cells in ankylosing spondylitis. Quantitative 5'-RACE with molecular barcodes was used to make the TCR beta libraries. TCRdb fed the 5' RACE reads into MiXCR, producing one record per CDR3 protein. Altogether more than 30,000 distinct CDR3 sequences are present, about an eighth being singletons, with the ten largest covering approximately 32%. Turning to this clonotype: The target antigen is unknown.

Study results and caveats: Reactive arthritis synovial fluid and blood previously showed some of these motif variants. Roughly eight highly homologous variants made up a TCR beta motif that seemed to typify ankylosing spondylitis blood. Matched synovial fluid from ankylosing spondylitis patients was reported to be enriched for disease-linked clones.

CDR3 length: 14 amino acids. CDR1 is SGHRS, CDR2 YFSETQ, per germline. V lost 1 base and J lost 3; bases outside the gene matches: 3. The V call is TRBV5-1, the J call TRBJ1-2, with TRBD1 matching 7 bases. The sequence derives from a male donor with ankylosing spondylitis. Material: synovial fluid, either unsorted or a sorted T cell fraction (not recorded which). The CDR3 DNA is TGCGCCAGCAGCTTGAGGGACAGAGACTATGGCTACACCTTC. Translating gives CASSLRDRDYGYTF.